This TCR beta chain was sequenced for a study of regulatory T cells in long-lasting Graves disease. Regarding the study as a whole: Persistent Graves' cases showed lower TCR diversity than newly diagnosed cases.

Indicated time point: persistent/refractory GD, antithyroid drugs over 5 years with positive TRAb. PBMCs were the source of the RNA used for TCR sequencing. This clonotype was seen many times. What it binds is not known. CDR3 regions were amplified by Arm-PCR using iRepertoire HTBI primers to build TCR beta libraries. One entry per CDR3 protein, called by TCRdb with MiXCR from the multiplex PCR reads. Counted here are almost 350,000 distinct CDR3 sequences, around a fifth occurring once; the ten biggest clones make up less than 35%. The length of the CDR3 is 17 residues. Germline CDR1 and CDR2: SGHRS and YFSETQ. The ends lost 0 bases at V and 5 bases at J; junction bases unmatched: 13.

Sequenced material: peripheral blood mononuclear cells (PBMCs), taken when the disease was refractory, from a patient treated with antithyroid drugs. V is TRBV5-1 and J is TRBJ1-2, with 7 nucleotides matching TRBD1. The sequence was collected from a female donor with Graves disease. This CDR3 is CASSLALDRAGAYGYTF. CDR3 nucleotide sequence: TGCGCCAGCAGCTTGGCCCTAGACAGGGCTGGAGCTTATGGCTACACCTTC.